This TCR beta chain comes out of a study of blood T cell repertoires in COVID-19. Turning to the study itself: Nucleic acid was either cDNA or gDNA, and it came from T cells, B-cell-depleted T cells, or PBMCs.

Sequencing used immunoSEQ multiplex PCR; TCRdb keeps in-frame clones, though not all of them. The table includes under 200,000 clones, about 90% detected once. The CDR3 has 13 residues. Germline-derived CDR1 and CDR2 are KGHSH and LQKENI. Enrollees, about 18 to 95 years old, lived in fewer than 25 US areas. Cohort 3 donors were reported recovered after two negative PCRs, clearance, or symptom resolution. As to this clone: An end of the junction does not agree with germline; a read error may underlie this.

Sequenced sample: PBMCs or T cells enriched from blood (not recorded which). V and J are TRBV18 and TRBJ1-5; TRBD1 matches 7 bases. This TCR was recovered from a woman aged 45-60 years who had recovered from COVID-19. The CDR3 region has the DNA TGTGCCAGCTCACCAGACAGGGATCAGTCCCAGCATTTT. Amino acid sequence: CASSPDRDQSQHF. The variable domain in full, completed from reference TRBV18 and TRBJ1-5, reads NAGVMQNPRHLVRRRGQEARLRCSPMKGHSHVYWYRQLPEEGLKFMVYLQKENIIDESGMPKERFSAEFPKEGPSILRIQQVVRGDSAAYFCASSPDRDQSQHFGDGTRLSIL.